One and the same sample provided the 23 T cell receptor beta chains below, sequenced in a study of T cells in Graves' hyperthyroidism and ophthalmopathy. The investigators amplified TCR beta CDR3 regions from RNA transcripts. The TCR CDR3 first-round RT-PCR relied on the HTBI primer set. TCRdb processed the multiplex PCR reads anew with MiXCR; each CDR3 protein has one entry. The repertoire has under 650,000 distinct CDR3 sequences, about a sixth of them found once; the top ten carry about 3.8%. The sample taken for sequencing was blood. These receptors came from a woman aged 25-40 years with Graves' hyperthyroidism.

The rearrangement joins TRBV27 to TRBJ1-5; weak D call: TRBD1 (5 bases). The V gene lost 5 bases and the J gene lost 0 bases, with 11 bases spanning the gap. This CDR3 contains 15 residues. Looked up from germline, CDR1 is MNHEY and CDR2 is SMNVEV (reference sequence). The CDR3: CASSRGSYSNQPQHF. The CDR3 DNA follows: TGTGCCAGCAGTCGGGGGTCTTATAGCAATCAGCCCCAGCATTTT.

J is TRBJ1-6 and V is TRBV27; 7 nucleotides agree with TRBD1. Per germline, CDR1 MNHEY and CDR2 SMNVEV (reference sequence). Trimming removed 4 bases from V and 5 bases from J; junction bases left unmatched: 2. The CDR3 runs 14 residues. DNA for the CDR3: TGTGCCAGCAGTTACCAGGGGGATAATTCACCCCTCCACTTT. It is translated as CASSYQGDNSPLHF.

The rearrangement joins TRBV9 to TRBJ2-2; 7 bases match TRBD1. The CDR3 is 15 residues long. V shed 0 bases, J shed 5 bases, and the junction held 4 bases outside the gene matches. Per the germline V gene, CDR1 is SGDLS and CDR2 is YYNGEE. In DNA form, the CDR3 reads TGTGCCAGCAGCGTAGAATCAGGGGGTACCGGGGAGCTGTTTTTT. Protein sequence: CASSVESGGTGELFF.

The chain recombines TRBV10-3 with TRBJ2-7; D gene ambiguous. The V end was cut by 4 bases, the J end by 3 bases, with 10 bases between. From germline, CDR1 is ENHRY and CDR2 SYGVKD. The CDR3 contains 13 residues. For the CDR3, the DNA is TGTGCCATCAGTGGAGATGGAGACTACGAGCAGTACTTC. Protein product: CAISGDGDYEQYF.

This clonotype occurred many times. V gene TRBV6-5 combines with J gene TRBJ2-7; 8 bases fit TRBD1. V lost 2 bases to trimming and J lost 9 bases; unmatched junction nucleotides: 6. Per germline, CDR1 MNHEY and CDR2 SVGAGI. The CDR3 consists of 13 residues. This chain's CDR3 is CASSYGQGPGQYF. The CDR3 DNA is TGTGCCAGCAGTTACGGACAGGGCCCGGGGCAGTACTTC.

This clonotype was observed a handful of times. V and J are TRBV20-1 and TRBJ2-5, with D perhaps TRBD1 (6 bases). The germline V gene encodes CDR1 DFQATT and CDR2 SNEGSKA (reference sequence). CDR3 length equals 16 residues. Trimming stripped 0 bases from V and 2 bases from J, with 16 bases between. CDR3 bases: TGCAGTGCTAGAGATTCGGCGGAAAGGGGGCAAGAGACCCAGTACTTC. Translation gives CSARDSAERGQETQYF.

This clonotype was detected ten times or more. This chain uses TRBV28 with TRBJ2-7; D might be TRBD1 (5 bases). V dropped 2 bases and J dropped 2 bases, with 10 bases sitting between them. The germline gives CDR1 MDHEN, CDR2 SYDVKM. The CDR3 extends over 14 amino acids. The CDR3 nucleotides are TGTGCCAGCAGTTTAGAACAGGCGCCCTACGAGCAGTACTTC. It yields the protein CASSLEQAPYEQYF.

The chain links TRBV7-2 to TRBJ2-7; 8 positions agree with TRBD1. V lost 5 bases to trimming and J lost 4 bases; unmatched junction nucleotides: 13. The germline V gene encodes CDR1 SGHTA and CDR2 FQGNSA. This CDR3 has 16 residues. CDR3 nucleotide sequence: TGTGCCAGCAGCCCTAGGACAGGGTCAGATTGGTACGAGCAGTACTTC. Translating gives CASSPRTGSDWYEQYF.

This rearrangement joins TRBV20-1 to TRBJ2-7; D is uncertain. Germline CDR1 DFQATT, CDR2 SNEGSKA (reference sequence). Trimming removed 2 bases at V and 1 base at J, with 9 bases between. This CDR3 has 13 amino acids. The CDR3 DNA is TGCAGTGCTAGACAGCCAAATTCCTACGAGCAGTACTTC. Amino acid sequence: CSARQPNSYEQYF.

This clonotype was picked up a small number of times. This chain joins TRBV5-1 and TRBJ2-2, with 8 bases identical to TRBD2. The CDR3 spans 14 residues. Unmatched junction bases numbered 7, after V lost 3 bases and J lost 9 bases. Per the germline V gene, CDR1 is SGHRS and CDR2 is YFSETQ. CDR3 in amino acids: CASSSSSGYRELFF. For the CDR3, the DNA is TGCGCCAGCAGCTCGTCTAGCGGGTACCGGGAGCTGTTTTTT.

This chain's CDR3 is CASSVGLAGVYTGELFF. The CDR3 region has the DNA TGCGCCAGCAGTGTGGGACTAGCGGGAGTTTACACCGGGGAGCTGTTTTTT. This rearrangement joins TRBV10-2 to TRBJ2-2, with 14 bases lining up with TRBD2. CDR1 and CDR2 (germline): WSHSY, SAAADI. The CDR3 has 17 residues. The junction had 4 bases not matched to a gene; V was cut back by 4 bases and J by 3 bases.

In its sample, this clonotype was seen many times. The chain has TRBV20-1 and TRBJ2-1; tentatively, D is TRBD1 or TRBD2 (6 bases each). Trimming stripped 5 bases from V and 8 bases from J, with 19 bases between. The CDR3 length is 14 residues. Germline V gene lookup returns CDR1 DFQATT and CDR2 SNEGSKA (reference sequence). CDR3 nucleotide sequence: TGCAGTGCTTTTTTCCTCACTGGGGGGCATGAGCAGTTCTTC. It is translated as CSAFFLTGGHEQFF.

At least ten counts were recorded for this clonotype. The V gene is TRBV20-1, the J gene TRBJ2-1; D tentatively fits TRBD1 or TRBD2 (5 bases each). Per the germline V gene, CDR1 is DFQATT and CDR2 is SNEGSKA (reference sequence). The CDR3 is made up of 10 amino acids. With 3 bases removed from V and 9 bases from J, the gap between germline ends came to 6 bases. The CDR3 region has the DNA TGCAGTGCTAGCGGGACTGAGCAGTTCTTC. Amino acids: CSASGTEQFF.

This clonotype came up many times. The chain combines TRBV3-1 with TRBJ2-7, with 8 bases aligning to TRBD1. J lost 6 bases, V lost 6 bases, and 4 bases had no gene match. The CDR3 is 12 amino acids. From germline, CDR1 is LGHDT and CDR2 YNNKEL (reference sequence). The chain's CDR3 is CASSQTGVEQYF. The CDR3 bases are TGTGCCAGCAGTCAGACAGGGGTCGAGCAGTACTTC.

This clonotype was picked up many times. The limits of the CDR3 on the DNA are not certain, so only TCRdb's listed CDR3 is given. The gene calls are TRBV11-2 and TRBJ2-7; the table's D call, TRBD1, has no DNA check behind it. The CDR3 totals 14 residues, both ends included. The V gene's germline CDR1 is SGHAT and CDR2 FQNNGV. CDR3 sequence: CASSFGPGRYEQYF.

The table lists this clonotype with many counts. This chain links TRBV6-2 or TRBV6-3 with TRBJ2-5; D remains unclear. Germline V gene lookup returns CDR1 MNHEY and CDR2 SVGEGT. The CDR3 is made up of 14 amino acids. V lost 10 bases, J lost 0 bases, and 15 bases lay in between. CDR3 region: CATKTSAHQETQYF. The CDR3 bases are TGTGCCACTAAAACGAGCGCGCACCAAGAGACCCAGTACTTC.

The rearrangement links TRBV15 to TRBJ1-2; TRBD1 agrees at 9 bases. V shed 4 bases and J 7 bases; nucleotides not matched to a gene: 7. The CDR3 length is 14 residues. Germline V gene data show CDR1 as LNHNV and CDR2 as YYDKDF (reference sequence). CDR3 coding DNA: TGTGCCACCAGCAACCTGGGACAGGGTAGTGGCTACACCTTC. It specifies CATSNLGQGSGYTF.

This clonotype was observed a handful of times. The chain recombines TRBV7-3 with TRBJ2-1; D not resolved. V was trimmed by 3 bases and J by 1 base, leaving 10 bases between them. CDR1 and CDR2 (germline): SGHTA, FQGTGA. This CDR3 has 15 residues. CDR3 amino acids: CASSFEDSSYNEQFF. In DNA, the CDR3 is TGTGCCAGCAGCTTTGAGGATTCATCCTACAATGAGCAGTTCTTC.

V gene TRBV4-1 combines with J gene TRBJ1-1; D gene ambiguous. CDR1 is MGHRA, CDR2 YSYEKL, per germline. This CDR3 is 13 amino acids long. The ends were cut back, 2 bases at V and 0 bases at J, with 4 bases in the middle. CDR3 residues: CASSQSLNTEAFF. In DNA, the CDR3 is TGCGCCAGCAGCCAATCCTTGAACACTGAAGCTTTCTTT.

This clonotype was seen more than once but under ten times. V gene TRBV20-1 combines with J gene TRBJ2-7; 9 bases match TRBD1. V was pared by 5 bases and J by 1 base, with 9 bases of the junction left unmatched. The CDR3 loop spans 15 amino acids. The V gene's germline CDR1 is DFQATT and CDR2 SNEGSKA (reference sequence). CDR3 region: CSAARDRATSYEQYF. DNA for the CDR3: TGCAGTGCTGCCAGGGACAGGGCAACTTCCTACGAGCAGTACTTC.

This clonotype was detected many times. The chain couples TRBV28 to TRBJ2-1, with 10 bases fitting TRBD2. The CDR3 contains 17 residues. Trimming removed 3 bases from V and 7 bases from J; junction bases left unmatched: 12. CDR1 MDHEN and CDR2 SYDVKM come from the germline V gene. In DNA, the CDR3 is TGTGCCAGCAGTTTCGCCATCCTAGCGGGAGTGGGGAATGAGCAGTTCTTC. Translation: CASSFAILAGVGNEQFF.

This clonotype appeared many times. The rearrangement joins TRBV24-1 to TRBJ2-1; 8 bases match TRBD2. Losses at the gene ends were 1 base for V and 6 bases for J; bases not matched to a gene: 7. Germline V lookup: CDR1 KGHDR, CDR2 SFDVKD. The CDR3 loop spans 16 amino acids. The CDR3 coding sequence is TGTGCCACCAGTGATTTTAGCGGGAACTCGGTCAATGAGCAGTTCTTC. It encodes CATSDFSGNSVNEQFF.

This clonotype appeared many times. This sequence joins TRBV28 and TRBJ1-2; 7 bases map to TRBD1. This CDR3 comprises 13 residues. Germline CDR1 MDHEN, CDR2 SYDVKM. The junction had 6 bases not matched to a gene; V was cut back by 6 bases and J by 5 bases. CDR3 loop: CASRFLQGYGYTF. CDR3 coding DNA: TGTGCCAGCAGGTTCTTACAGGGGTATGGCTACACCTTC.